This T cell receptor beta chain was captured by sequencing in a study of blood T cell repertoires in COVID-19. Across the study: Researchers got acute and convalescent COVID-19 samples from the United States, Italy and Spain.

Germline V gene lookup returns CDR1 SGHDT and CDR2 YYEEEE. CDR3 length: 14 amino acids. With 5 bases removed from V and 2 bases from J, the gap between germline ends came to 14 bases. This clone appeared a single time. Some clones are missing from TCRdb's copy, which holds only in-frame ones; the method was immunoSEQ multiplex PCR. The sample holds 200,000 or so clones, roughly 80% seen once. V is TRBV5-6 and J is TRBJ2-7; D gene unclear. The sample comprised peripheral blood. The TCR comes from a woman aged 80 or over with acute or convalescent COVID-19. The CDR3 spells CASSRVLNPYEQYF. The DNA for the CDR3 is TGTGCCAGCAGTCGGGTATTGAATCCCTACGAGCAGTACTTC.